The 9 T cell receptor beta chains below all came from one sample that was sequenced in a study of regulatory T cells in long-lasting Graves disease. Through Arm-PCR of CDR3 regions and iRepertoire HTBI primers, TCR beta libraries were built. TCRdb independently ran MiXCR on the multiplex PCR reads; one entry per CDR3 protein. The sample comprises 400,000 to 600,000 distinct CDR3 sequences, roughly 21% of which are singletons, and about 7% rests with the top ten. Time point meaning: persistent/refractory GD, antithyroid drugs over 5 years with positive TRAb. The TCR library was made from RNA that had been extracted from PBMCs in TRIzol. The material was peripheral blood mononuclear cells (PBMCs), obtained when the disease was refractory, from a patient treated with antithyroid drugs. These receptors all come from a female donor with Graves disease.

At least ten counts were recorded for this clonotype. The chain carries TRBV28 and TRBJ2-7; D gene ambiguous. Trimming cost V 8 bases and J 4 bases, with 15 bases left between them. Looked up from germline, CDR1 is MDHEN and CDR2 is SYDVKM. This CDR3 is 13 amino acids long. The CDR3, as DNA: TGTGCCAGCCGAATTGGTGACCCTTACGAGCAGTACTTC. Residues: CASRIGDPYEQYF.

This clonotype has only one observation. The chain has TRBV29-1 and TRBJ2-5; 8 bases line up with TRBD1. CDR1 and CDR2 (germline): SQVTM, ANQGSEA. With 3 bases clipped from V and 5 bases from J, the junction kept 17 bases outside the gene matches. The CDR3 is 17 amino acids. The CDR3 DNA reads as TGCAGCGTTGAGCTCCCGTGGGGCAGGGGGCACGGGGAGACCCAGTACTTC. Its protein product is CSVELPWGRGHGETQYF.

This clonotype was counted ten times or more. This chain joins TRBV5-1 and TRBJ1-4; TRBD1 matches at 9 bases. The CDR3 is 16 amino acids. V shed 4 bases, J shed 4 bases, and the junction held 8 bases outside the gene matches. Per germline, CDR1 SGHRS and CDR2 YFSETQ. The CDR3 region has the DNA TGCGCCAGCAGCCAACACCGACAGGGGGATAATGAAAAACTGTTTTTT. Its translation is CASSQHRQGDNEKLFF.

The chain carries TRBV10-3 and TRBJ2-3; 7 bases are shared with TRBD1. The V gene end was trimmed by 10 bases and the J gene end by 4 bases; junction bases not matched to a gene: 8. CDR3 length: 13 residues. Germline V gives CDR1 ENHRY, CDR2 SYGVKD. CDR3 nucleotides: TGTGCCACTCAGGGGGAAAAAGCAGATACGCAGTATTTT. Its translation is CATQGEKADTQYF.

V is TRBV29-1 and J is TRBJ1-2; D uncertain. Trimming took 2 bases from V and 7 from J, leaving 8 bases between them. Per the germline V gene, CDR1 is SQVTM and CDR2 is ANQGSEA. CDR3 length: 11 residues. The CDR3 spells CSVEREGGYTF. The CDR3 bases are TGCAGCGTTGAAAGGGAAGGTGGCTACACCTTC.

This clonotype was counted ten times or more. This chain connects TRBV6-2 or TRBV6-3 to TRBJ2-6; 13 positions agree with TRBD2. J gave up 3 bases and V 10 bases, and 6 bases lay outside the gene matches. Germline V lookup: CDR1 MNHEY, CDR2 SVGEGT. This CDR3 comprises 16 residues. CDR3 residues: CATRTSGSFGANVLTF. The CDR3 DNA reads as TGTGCCACCAGGACTAGCGGGAGCTTTGGGGCCAACGTCCTGACTTTC.

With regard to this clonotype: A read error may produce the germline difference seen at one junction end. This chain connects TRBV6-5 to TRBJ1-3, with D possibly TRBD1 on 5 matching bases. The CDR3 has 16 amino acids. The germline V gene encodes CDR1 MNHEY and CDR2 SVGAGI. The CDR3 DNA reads TGTGCCAGCAGTTACTCAAGGGACCGCGCTGGAAACACCGTATATTTT. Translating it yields CASSYSRDRAGNTVYF.

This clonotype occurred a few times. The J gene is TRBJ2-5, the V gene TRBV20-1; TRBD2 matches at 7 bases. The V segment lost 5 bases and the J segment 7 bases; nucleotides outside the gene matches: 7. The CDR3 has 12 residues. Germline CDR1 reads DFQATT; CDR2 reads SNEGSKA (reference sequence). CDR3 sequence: CSAPRGDGTQYF. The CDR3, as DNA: TGCAGTGCTCCCCGGGGGGACGGGACCCAGTACTTC.

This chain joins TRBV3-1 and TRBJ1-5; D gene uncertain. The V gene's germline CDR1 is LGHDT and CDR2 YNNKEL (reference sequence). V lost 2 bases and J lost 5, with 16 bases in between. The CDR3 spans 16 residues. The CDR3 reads CASSQSYYGSYQPQHF. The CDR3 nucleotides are TGTGCCAGCAGCCAAAGTTATTACGGGTCTTATCAGCCCCAGCATTTT.